The 24 T cell receptor beta chains reported below all come from one sample, sequenced in a study of T cells in Graves' hyperthyroidism and ophthalmopathy. The CDR3 regions of TCR beta were amplified from RNA transcripts. HTBI primers drove first-round RT-PCR of the TCR CDR3. Each CDR3 protein is one row after TCRdb ran MiXCR on the multiplex PCR reads. This table has 450,000 to 500,000 distinct CDR3 sequences, less than 25% appearing once. Sequenced sample: blood. All receptors derive from a woman between 65 and 79 years old with Graves' ophthalmopathy.

This clonotype was seen a few times. The V gene is TRBV6-1, the J gene TRBJ2-7; no definite D call. Germline V CDR1 and CDR2: MNHNS, SASEGT. V lost 7 bases, J lost 2 bases, and 9 bases lay in between. The CDR3 contains 12 residues. The chain's CDR3 is CASTQATYEQYF. Written as DNA, the CDR3 is TGTGCCAGCACCCAGGCTACCTACGAGCAGTACTTC.

The gene calls are TRBV5-1 and TRBJ2-2, with 8 nucleotides matching TRBD1. The V gene end was trimmed by 4 bases and the J gene end by 4 bases; junction bases not matched to a gene: 6. The CDR3 consists of 15 residues. Germline CDR1 and CDR2: SGHRS and YFSETQ. The CDR3 spells CASSAGQGGTGELFF. The CDR3 DNA is TGCGCCAGCAGCGCCGGACAGGGCGGCACCGGGGAGCTGTTTTTT.

V gene TRBV5-1 combines with J gene TRBJ2-5; 13 bases agree with TRBD2. CDR3 length: 18 residues. J gave up 6 bases and V 0 bases, and 11 bases lay outside the gene matches. Germline CDR1 and CDR2: SGHRS and YFSETQ. The CDR3 sequence is CASSLGGLAGQGQQTQYF. The CDR3 DNA reads TGCGCCAGCAGCTTGGGGGGACTAGCGGGACAGGGTCAACAGACCCAGTACTTC.

This clonotype was seen a handful of times. V usage is TRBV7-8 and J usage is TRBJ2-5, with D maybe TRBD2 (5 bases). This CDR3 is 16 amino acids long. The V end lost 1 base, the J end lost 7 bases, and 19 bases lay between the germline ends. Germline lookup yields CDR1 SGHVS and CDR2 FQNEAQ. CDR3 protein: CASSLVLRVSLMTQYF. The CDR3 region has the DNA TGTGCCAGCAGCTTAGTTCTGAGGGTCAGTCTTATGACCCAGTACTTC. The full variable domain, its missing parts supplied by reference TRBV7-8 and TRBJ2-5, is GAGVSQSPRYKVAKRGQDVALRCDPISGHVSLFWYQQALGQGPEFLTYFQNEAQLDKSGLPSDRFFAERPEGSVSTLKIQRTQQEDSAVYLCASSLVLRVSLMTQYFGPGTRLLVL.

At least ten counts were recorded for this clonotype. This chain connects TRBV30 to TRBJ1-3; D gene unclear. The CDR3 is 13 residues long. Germline-derived CDR1 and CDR2 are GTSNPN and SVGIG (reference sequence). The CDR3 region has the DNA TGTGCGTCCTCTGGGCACGCTGGAAACACCATATATTTT. This sequence encodes CASSGHAGNTIYF. The entire variable domain, with the rest obtained from reference TRBV30 and TRBJ1-3, is as follows: SQTIHQWPATLVQPVGSPLSLECTVEGTSNPNLYWYRQAAGRGLQLLFYSVGIGQISSEVPQNLSASRPQDRQFILSSKKLLLSDSGFYLCASSGHAGNTIYFGEGSWLTVV.

The J gene is TRBJ1-5, the V gene TRBV6-1; 8 positions agree with TRBD1. CDR1 and CDR2 from the germline V gene are MNHNS and SASEGT. With V trimmed by 4 bases and J by 7 bases, 6 bases remained unmatched. The CDR3 extends over 14 amino acids. The CDR3 DNA reads as TGTGCCAGCAGTGGTGACAGGGGAGGCCAGCCCCAGCATTTT. This sequence encodes CASSGDRGGQPQHF.

The chain couples TRBV15 to TRBJ2-1; D unresolved. The CDR3 contains 15 residues. Looked up from germline, CDR1 is LNHNV and CDR2 is YYDKDF (reference sequence). The V end lost 1 base, the J end lost 3 bases, and 10 bases lay between the germline ends. CDR3 loop: CATSRGKDRYNEQFF. CDR3 bases: TGTGCCACCAGCAGAGGCAAGGACCGCTACAATGAGCAGTTCTTC.

The gene calls are TRBV3-1 and TRBJ2-2; 9 bases are shared with TRBD1. The V segment lost 4 bases and the J segment 1 base; nucleotides outside the gene matches: 7. The CDR3 totals 17 residues. From germline, CDR1 is LGHDT and CDR2 YNNKEL (reference sequence). The chain's CDR3 is CASSRVGGQGNTGELFF. CDR3 bases: TGTGCCAGCAGCCGAGTCGGGGGACAGGGGAACACCGGGGAGCTGTTTTTT.

The CDR3, as DNA: TGCGCCAGCAGCCAAGATCAAGTCGGCGGGAGGGCGGGCGAGCAGTACTTC. Translated, it gives CASSQDQVGGRAGEQYF. The chain has TRBV4-3 and TRBJ2-7, with 9 nucleotides matching TRBD2. This CDR3 has 17 residues. V dropped 0 bases and J dropped 6; count of bases not matched to a gene: 12. Germline CDR1 reads LGHNA; CDR2 reads YSLEER.

This clonotype was counted at least ten times. V and J are TRBV2 and TRBJ1-1; tentative D call: TRBD1 (6 bases). CDR3 size: 14 residues. Trimming took 5 bases from V and 5 from J, leaving 15 bases between them. Germline lookup yields CDR1 SNHLY and CDR2 FYNNEI. Here the CDR3 DNA reads TGTGCCAGCAGTCGAGGGGGGGTTAAAACTGAAGCTTTCTTT. Translating it yields CASSRGGVKTEAFF.

This clonotype was seen ten or more times. The chain carries TRBV12-3 or TRBV12-4 and TRBJ2-1; TRBD1 matches at 7 bases. The CDR3 has 14 residues. Trimming took 3 bases from V and 5 from J; bases not matched to a gene: 4. CDR3 nucleotide sequence: TGTGCCAGCAGTTTGGGGACAGCCAACAATGAGCAGTTCTTC. Residues: CASSLGTANNEQFF.

This clonotype has just a few counts. V and J are TRBV3-1 and TRBJ2-7; D is unclear. The germline V and J ends were trimmed by 1 base and 7 bases, with 8 bases remaining between them. CDR1 is LGHDT, CDR2 YNNKEL, per germline (reference sequence). The CDR3 sequence is 12 residues long. CDR3 sequence: CASSQVSREQYF. As DNA, the CDR3 is TGTGCCAGCAGCCAAGTTTCGAGAGAGCAGTACTTC.

This clonotype was picked up many times. The rearrangement joins TRBV11-2 to TRBJ2-7, with D tentatively TRBD1 (6 bases). The CDR3 is 15 residues long. CDR1 is SGHAT and CDR2 is FQNNGV in the germline V gene. V shed 1 base and J shed 1 base, with 11 bases lying between them. In DNA, the CDR3 is TGTGCCAGCAGCTTAGCCTTGGACAGTTCCTACGAGCAGTACTTC. It yields the protein CASSLALDSSYEQYF.

This chain uses TRBV12-3 or TRBV12-4 with TRBJ2-1, with TRBD2 matching over 7 bases. J gave up 5 bases and V 2 bases, and 3 bases lay outside the gene matches. This CDR3 comprises 14 residues. The CDR3 region has the DNA TGTGCCAGCAGTTTATGGCTAGCGGACAATGAGCAGTTCTTC. It specifies CASSLWLADNEQFF.

The chain has TRBV18 and TRBJ1-4; 9 bases match TRBD1. Germline CDR1 is KGHSH and CDR2 is LQKENI. CDR3 size: 15 residues. After removal of 6 bases from V and 7 bases from J, the junction contained 9 bases not matched to a gene. The CDR3 sequence: CASSPSQGAGEKLFF. CDR3 nucleotides: TGTGCCAGCTCCCCCTCACAGGGGGCGGGTGAAAAACTGTTTTTT. Full variable domain (rest looked up from reference TRBV18 and TRBJ1-4): NAGVMQNPRHLVRRRGQEARLRCSPMKGHSHVYWYRQLPEEGLKFMVYLQKENIIDESGMPKERFSAEFPKEGPSILRIQQVVRGDSAAYFCASSPSQGAGEKLFFGSGTQLSVL.

At least ten counts were recorded for this clonotype. The CDR3 region is CASRRLAGGYNEQFF. The CDR3 nucleotides are TGTGCCAGCAGGAGACTAGCGGGAGGATACAATGAGCAGTTCTTC. The genes are TRBV11-2 and TRBJ2-1, with TRBD2 matching 13 bases. Germline V lookup: CDR1 SGHAT, CDR2 FQNNGV. The CDR3 length is 15 residues. Trimming removed 6 bases from V and 4 bases from J; junction bases left unmatched: 3.

V gene TRBV25-1 combines with J gene TRBJ1-2; D uncertain. The ends were cut back, 4 bases at V and 4 bases at J, with 16 bases in the middle. CDR3 length: 15 residues. Germline V gene sequence: CDR1 MGHDK, CDR2 SYGVNS. As DNA, the CDR3 is TGTGCCAGCAGTGCGACCGCCCAGGACGTCTATGGCTACACCTTC. It is translated as CASSATAQDVYGYTF.

The CDR3 DNA reads as TGTGCCAGCAGTTACGGGGTGCGGGCCTATAATTCACCCCTCCACTTT. This translates into CASSYGVRAYNSPLHF. The chain is built from TRBV6-5 and TRBJ1-6; D uncertain. Germline loops: CDR1 MNHEY, CDR2 SVGAGI. Trimming took 2 bases from V and 2 from J, leaving 10 bases between them. The CDR3 runs 16 residues.

This clonotype was found many times. This chain uses TRBV24-1 with TRBJ2-5; D tentatively reads TRBD1 or TRBD2 (6 bases each). V lost 2 bases to trimming and J lost 4 bases, with 22 bases between them. This CDR3 has 18 residues. Germline-derived CDR1 and CDR2 are KGHDR and SFDVKD. The CDR3 region has the DNA TGTGCCACCAGTGATTCCCTCGGGGCGGGACACGCCCGAGAGACCCAGTACTTC. Translating gives CATSDSLGAGHARETQYF.

This clonotype was seen only a few times. The chain employs TRBV3-1 and TRBJ1-1, with unresolved D. Germline CDR1 LGHDT, CDR2 YNNKEL (reference sequence). Between the trimmed V and J ends, which lost 7 bases and 7 bases, there was a span of 22 bases. This CDR3 is built from 15 residues. The DNA of the CDR3 is TGTGCCAGCACCGCAGCCTGGAACCCCACATTTGAAGCTTTCTTT. It codes for CASTAAWNPTFEAFF.

This clonotype occurred a few times. The rearrangement joins TRBV7-8 to TRBJ2-7, with D perhaps TRBD1 (5 bases). The CDR3 has 15 residues. The V gene lost 3 bases and the J gene lost 6 bases, with 18 bases spanning the gap. Germline CDR1 is SGHVS and CDR2 is FQNEAQ. CDR3 DNA: TGTGCCAGCAGCTTCTCTAGGCAGGGTTCAGCCGAGCAGTACTTC. Its translation is CASSFSRQGSAEQYF.

This clonotype appeared a few times. The genes are TRBV29-1 and TRBJ2-7; D may match TRBD1 or TRBD2 (7 bases each). The CDR3 runs 14 residues. Germline V CDR1 and CDR2: SQVTM, ANQGSEA. V lost 5 bases to trimming and J lost 2 bases, with 16 bases between them. The CDR3 region has the DNA TGCAGCGTTTGGGGAGGGGGCCTTACCTACGAGCAGTACTTC. This sequence encodes CSVWGGGLTYEQYF.

The V gene is TRBV7-2, the J gene TRBJ2-7; TRBD1 aligns across 8 bases. With V trimmed by 5 bases and J by 0 bases, 12 bases remained unmatched. The CDR3 covers 17 residues. Germline loops: CDR1 SGHTA, CDR2 FQGNSA. The CDR3 coding sequence is TGTGCCAGCAGCCAATCCCCGCCGACAGGGGTCTCCTACGAGCAGTACTTC. It specifies CASSQSPPTGVSYEQYF.

In its sample, this clonotype was seen many times. J is TRBJ2-7 and V is TRBV28, with D possibly being TRBD2 (5 bases). The CDR3 is 12 residues long. V was pared by 3 bases and J by 6 bases, with 9 bases between. Germline V gene sequence: CDR1 MDHEN, CDR2 SYDVKM. CDR3 sequence reads: CASSFGLAEQYF. The CDR3 region has the DNA TGTGCCAGCAGTTTTGGGCTAGCCGAGCAGTACTTC. Complete variable domain (other parts from reference TRBV28 and TRBJ2-7): DVKVTQSSRYLVKRTGEKVFLECVQDMDHENMFWYRQDPGLGLRLIYFSYDVKMKEKGDIPEGYSVSREKKERFSLILESASTNQTSMYLCASSFGLAEQYFGPGTRLTVT.